The 14 T cell receptor beta chains below were found in one sample sequenced in a study of shared clonotypes between healthy human individuals. This table comes from immunoSEQ multiplex PCR, and its TCRdb copy is limited to in-frame clones, with some not included. The sample records a few million clones, 85% to 95% being singletons. Sequencing was carried out using naive CD4+ T cells from PBMCs. Subset specified: CD45RA+ positively selected. These receptor sequences come from a man between 18 and 35 years old in good health. Some clones in this sample may be carry-over from other donors' samples.

The chain uses TRBV27 and TRBJ2-7; D remains unclear. This CDR3 region has 12 residues. From germline, CDR1 is MNHEY and CDR2 SMNVEV (reference sequence). V lost 6 bases and J 3 bases, leaving 9 bases between the germline ends. The CDR3 nucleotides are TGTGCCAGCAGGGGCGGAATCTACGAGCAGTACTTC. Translating it yields CASRGGIYEQYF.

The chain employs TRBV29-1 and TRBJ2-7, with 9 bases aligning to TRBD2. In germline, CDR1 is SQVTM, CDR2 ANQGSEA. V lost 4 bases, J lost 5 bases, and 9 bases stayed unmatched. The CDR3 length is 14 residues. This chain's CDR3 is CSVVSVAGAHEQYF. The CDR3 nucleotides read TGCAGCGTTGTATCGGTAGCGGGAGCTCACGAGCAGTACTTC.

This rearrangement joins TRBV19 to TRBJ1-2; D ambiguous. V was shortened by 9 bases and J by 5 bases, with 13 bases between the two germline ends. The CDR3 contains 12 residues. CDR1 is LNHDA, CDR2 SQIVND, per germline (reference sequence). The CDR3 region is CASTFDGYGYTF. The CDR3 DNA follows: TGTGCCAGCACGTTTGATGGTTATGGCTACACCTTC. The entire variable domain, with the rest obtained from reference TRBV19 and TRBJ1-2, is as follows: DGGITQSPKYLFRKEGQNVTLSCEQNLNHDAMYWYRQDPGQGLRLIYYSQIVNDFQKGDIAEGYSVSREKKESFPLTVTSAQKNPTAFYLCASTFDGYGYTFGSGTRLTVV.

This clone was detected only a few times. The sample carries other DNA sequences with the same CDR3. The chain uses TRBV18 and TRBJ2-1; no firm D call. Germline V CDR1 and CDR2: KGHSH, LQKENI. The CDR3 totals 11 residues. V lost 2 bases and J 7 bases, leaving 3 bases between the germline ends. For the CDR3, the DNA is TGTGCCAGCTCACCATTGAATGAGCAGTTCTTC. Translated, it gives CASSPLNEQFF.

The chain couples TRBV5-6 to TRBJ2-1; 8 nucleotides line up with TRBD1. Unmatched junction bases numbered 6, after V lost 4 bases and J lost 6 bases. CDR1 is SGHDT, CDR2 YYEEEE, per germline. CDR3 size: 14 residues. The CDR3 loop is CASSLLDRVNEQFF. The CDR3 DNA sequence: TGTGCCAGCAGCCTATTGGACAGGGTCAATGAGCAGTTCTTC. Full variable domain (missing parts from reference TRBV5-6 and TRBJ2-1): DAGVTQSPTHLIKTRGQQVTLRCSPKSGHDTVSWYQQALGQGPQFIFQYYEEEERQRGNFPDRFSGHQFPNYSSELNVNALLLGDSALYLCASSLLDRVNEQFFGPGTRLTVL.

This clone was picked up one time. The chain recombines TRBV6-1 with TRBJ2-7; TRBD2 matches 8 bases. J was trimmed by 2 bases and V by 3 bases; bases with no gene match: 12. The germline CDR1 and CDR2 sequences are MNHNS and SASEGT. The CDR3 contains 17 residues. CDR3: CASSEPGGRGATYEQYF. CDR3 coding DNA: TGTGCCAGCAGTGAGCCCGGGGGGCGGGGGGCGACCTACGAGCAGTACTTC.

The V gene is TRBV28, the J gene TRBJ1-5; perhaps TRBD1 as D (5 bases). The germline V gene has CDR1 MDHEN and CDR2 SYDVKM. The CDR3 is 14 residues long. With 2 bases removed from V and 13 bases from J, the gap between germline ends came to 18 bases. Here the CDR3 reads CASSLPGQSQLQHF. DNA of the CDR3: TGTGCCAGCAGTTTACCGGGGCAGTCTCAACTTCAGCATTTT. Variable domain in full (rest from reference TRBV28 and TRBJ1-5): DVKVTQSSRYLVKRTGEKVFLECVQDMDHENMFWYRQDPGLGLRLIYFSYDVKMKEKGDIPEGYSVSREKKERFSLILESASTNQTSMYLCASSLPGQSQLQHFGDGTRLSIL.

This chain links TRBV5-1 with TRBJ2-1; TRBD1 aligns across 9 bases. The ends lost 5 bases at V and 8 bases at J; junction bases unmatched: 14. The CDR3 extends over 16 amino acids. Per germline, CDR1 SGHRS and CDR2 YFSETQ. For the CDR3, the DNA is TGCGCCAGCAGTTATCAAGGGACAGGGCTTCACCATGAGCAGTTCTTC. Translation gives CASSYQGTGLHHEQFF.

The chain combines TRBV7-2 with TRBJ2-3; D unresolved. The CDR3 sequence is 15 residues long. Trimming took 4 bases from V and 0 from J, leaving 11 bases between them. Germline V gene sequence: CDR1 SGHTA, CDR2 FQGNSA. The CDR3 loop reads CASSSRPPSTDTQYF. The CDR3 bases are TGTGCCAGCAGCTCTCGTCCCCCGAGCACAGATACGCAGTATTTT. Full variable domain (rest looked up from reference TRBV7-2 and TRBJ2-3): GAGVSQSPSNKVTEKGKDVELRCDPISGHTALYWYRQSLGQGLEFLIYFQGNSAPDKSGLPSDRFSAERTGGSVSTLTIQRTQQEDSAVYLCASSSRPPSTDTQYFGPGTRLTVL.

The chain joins TRBV2 to TRBJ2-5; 9 bases are shared with TRBD2. This CDR3 is built from 15 residues. V dropped 5 bases and J dropped 7; count of bases not matched to a gene: 11. Germline CDR1 reads SNHLY; CDR2 reads FYNNEI. CDR3 region: CASSPTPSAGGTQYF. In DNA form, the CDR3 reads TGTGCCAGCAGTCCGACCCCCTCAGCGGGAGGGACCCAGTACTTC.

This chain links TRBV5-1 with TRBJ2-7; TRBD2 matches 11 bases. The CDR3 length is 15 residues. Germline lookup yields CDR1 SGHRS and CDR2 YFSETQ. The junction had 6 bases not matched to a gene; V was cut back by 4 bases and J by 3 bases. CDR3 coding DNA: TGCGCCAGCAGCGCAGATGGGACTAGCGGCTACGAGCAGTACTTC. Translated: CASSADGTSGYEQYF. The complete variable domain, with remaining parts taken from reference TRBV5-1 and TRBJ2-7, reads KAGVTQTPRYLIKTRGQQVTLSCSPISGHRSVSWYQQTPGQGLQFLFEYFSETQRNKGNFPGRFSGRQFSNSRSEMNVSTLELGDSALYLCASSADGTSGYEQYFGPGTRLTVT.

The rearrangement links TRBV4-2 to TRBJ2-7; the match to TRBD2 covers 11 bases. Germline assignment: CDR1 LGHNA and CDR2 YNFKEQ. The CDR3 has 16 amino acids. V was pared by 5 bases and J by 3 bases, with 9 bases of the junction left unmatched. The CDR3, as DNA: TGTGCCAGCAGCTTCTCTGCAACTAGCGGGAGCTACGAGCAGTACTTC. Amino acid sequence: CASSFSATSGSYEQYF.

The V and J genes are TRBV19 and TRBJ1-1, with a possible D match to TRBD1 (6 bases). The CDR3 totals 17 residues. Germline CDR1 LNHDA, CDR2 SQIVND (reference sequence). Trimming shortened V by 1 base and J by 1 base, and 16 bases separated the two germline ends. CDR3 residues: CASSIGFGRGENTEAFF. In nucleotides, the CDR3 is TGTGCCAGTAGTATAGGATTCGGCAGGGGAGAGAACACTGAAGCTTTCTTT. The full variable domain, in which reference TRBV19 and TRBJ1-1 provide the parts outside the CDR3, is DGGITQSPKYLFRKEGQNVTLSCEQNLNHDAMYWYRQDPGQGLRLIYYSQIVNDFQKGDIAEGYSVSREKKESFPLTVTSAQKNPTAFYLCASSIGFGRGENTEAFFGQGTRLTVV.

V gene TRBV5-4 combines with J gene TRBJ2-1, with 8 bases fitting TRBD2. CDR3 length equals 16 residues. Looked up from germline, CDR1 is SGHNT and CDR2 is YYREEE (reference sequence). V lost 4 bases and J lost 4; bases outside the gene matches: 10. CDR3 sequence reads: CASSRGASGFYNEQFF. CDR3 coding DNA: TGTGCCAGCAGCCGGGGAGCTAGCGGGTTTTACAATGAGCAGTTCTTC.